This TCR beta chain emerged from a study of T cells in Graves' hyperthyroidism and ophthalmopathy. RNA transcripts yielded amplified TCR beta CDR3 regions. TCR CDR3 regions were first amplified by RT-PCR with HTBI primers. From the multiplex PCR reads, TCRdb called clonotypes with MiXCR, one entry per CDR3 protein. The sample records roughly 560,000 distinct CDR3 sequences, roughly 14% being singletons. Germline V gives CDR1 MNHEY, CDR2 SMNVEV (reference sequence). V lost 6 bases and J lost 4, with 16 bases in between. The CDR3 runs 14 residues. This clonotype was found a few times. This receptor was obtained from a woman in her 40s with Graves' ophthalmopathy. The gene calls are TRBV27 and TRBJ2-7; weak D call: TRBD1 (6 bases). The material sequenced was blood. CDR3 coding DNA: TGTGCCAGCAGGAAGGGCCAGGGGTGGTACGAGCAGTACTTC. Translated: CASRKGQGWYEQYF.